This T cell receptor beta chain emerged from a study of OX40 agonist ivuxolimab in advanced cancers. Study details: The patients received agonistic anti-OX40 (CD134) antibody ivuxolimab. Ivuxolimab, which patients received intravenously every 2 weeks, was dosed at 0.01 to 10 mg/kg.

Overall study findings and caveats: Patients who responded partially at 0.1-3.0 mg/kg showed clonal expansion ranking among the lowest.

Of note for this clone: Its antigen is not identified.

TCRdb's table, derived via immunoSEQ multiplex PCR, lists solely in-frame clones and lacks some. The table has tens of thousands of clones, approximately 84% seen once. The length of the CDR3 is 16 residues. Per germline, CDR1 LNHNV and CDR2 YYDKDF (reference sequence). Trimming stripped 5 bases from V and 5 bases from J, with 22 bases between. The V call is TRBV15, the J call TRBJ2-7, with D possibly being TRBD1 (6 bases). This receptor was identified in an adult with an advanced solid tumor such as melanoma, head and neck, liver or kidney cancer. Source: CD4+ or CD8+ T cells sorted from blood, taken in a trial of the OX40 agonist ivuxolimab. CDR3 bases: TGTGCCACCAGCCCTCCGGGGCAGGGGAAAAGGCACGAGCAGTACTTC. Translating gives CATSPPGQGKRHEQYF.